A selection of T cell receptor beta chains follows, all from one sample in a study of shared clonotypes between healthy human individuals. Profiled with immunoSEQ multiplex PCR; TCRdb holds only in-frame clones, not every one. The data hold some 2,100,000 clones, with 90% to 95% observed a single time. The sequenced sample was naive CD8+ T cells from PBMCs. The receptors were sampled from a man between 18 and 29 years old in good health. Some clones in this sample may be carry-over from other donors' samples. Both conserved end residues are trimmed from each CDR3. Each record gives: clone size, V gene, J gene, CDR3 length, CDR3 protein. Clone size is given for some rows only: seen once, a few or many times, or a class if the clone is expanded.

size: -; V: TRBV7-6; J: TRBJ2-1; length: 14; CDR3: ASSLGTVGGPNEQF
size: once; V: TRBV30; J: TRBJ1-2; length: 11; CDR3: AFFPGFYDGYT
size: -; V: TRBV6-1; J: TRBJ1-2; length: 9; CDR3: ASSVLYGYT
size: -; V: TRBV4-1; J: TRBJ2-5; length: 12; CDR3: ASSHRTGQETQY
size: once; V: TRBV7-8; J: TRBJ2-3; length: 12; CDR3: ASTLAGSTDTQY
size: -; V: TRBV7-9; J: TRBJ1-4; length: 9; CDR3: ASTANEKLF
size: -; V: TRBV29-1; J: TRBJ2-7; length: 10; CDR3: SVVDSPYEQY
size: -; V: TRBV11-2; J: TRBJ1-1; length: 12; CDR3: ASSPGRKNTEAF
size: once; V: TRBV28; J: TRBJ2-7; length: 10; CDR3: ASSFQGYEQY
size: -; V: TRBV4-1; J: TRBJ2-7; length: 13; CDR3: ASSQEGGEAYEQY
size: -; V: TRBV5-1; J: TRBJ2-1; length: 14; CDR3: ASSFPPGQGRHEQF
size: -; V: TRBV7-2; J: TRBJ2-1; length: 10; CDR3: ASSLPPFEQF
size: -; V: TRBV7-9; J: TRBJ2-4; length: 14; CDR3: ASSPSEDLAKNIQY
size: -; V: TRBV19; J: TRBJ1-5; length: 14; CDR3: ASSRIRDGNNQPQH
size: -; V: TRBV7-9; J: TRBJ2-5; length: 14; CDR3: ASSLAYAGTGETQY
size: -; V: TRBV11-2; J: TRBJ2-1; length: 16; CDR3: ASSSFRSLAEGVDEQF
size: -; V: TRBV7-9; J: TRBJ2-1; length: 11; CDR3: ASSFLAVAEQF
size: -; V: TRBV5-1; J: TRBJ2-7; length: 14; CDR3: ASSGQDRSSSYEQY
size: -; V: TRBV5-4; J: TRBJ2-5; length: 14; CDR3: ASSLVGLGIQETQY
size: -; V: TRBV7-6; J: TRBJ2-1; length: 14; CDR3: ASSLVSGNSYNEQF
size: -; V: TRBV9; J: TRBJ2-1; length: 15; CDR3: ASSVESGRGSYNEQF
size: -; V: TRBV4-3; J: TRBJ1-5; length: 11; CDR3: ASSQYRDQPQH
size: -; V: TRBV6-5; J: TRBJ1-2; length: 10; CDR3: ASSPGGYGYT
size: -; V: TRBV4-1; J: TRBJ2-5; length: 13; CDR3: ASSQTLAGAETQY
size: once; V: TRBV27; J: TRBJ2-1; length: 13; CDR3: ASSAPGQGYNEQF
size: -; V: TRBV6-5; J: TRBJ2-3; length: 12; CDR3: ASSYGTRTDTQY
size: -; V: TRBV27; J: TRBJ2-7; length: 15; CDR3: ASSSIKTDGATYEQY
size: -; V: TRBV27; J: TRBJ1-5; length: 14; CDR3: ASSLLGAGRVQPQH
size: -; V: TRBV13; J: TRBJ1-1; length: 16; CDR3: ASSRDGGWGQKNTEAF
size: -; V: TRBV15; J: TRBJ2-7; length: 12; CDR3: ATATGGESYEQY
size: -; V: TRBV5-6; J: TRBJ1-3; length: 11; CDR3: ASSFREINTIY
size: once; V: TRBV11-2; J: TRBJ2-7; length: 13; CDR3: ASSSPGRRDYEQY
size: -; V: TRBV12-5; J: TRBJ2-1; length: 11; CDR3: ASGFGVGNEQF
size: -; V: TRBV28; J: TRBJ1-1; length: 11; CDR3: ASSFRRNTEAF
size: -; V: TRBV27; J: TRBJ2-1; length: 14; CDR3: ASTETGAGIYNEQF
size: once; V: TRBV28; J: TRBJ2-7; length: 13; CDR3: ASSDGVGGSYEQY
size: -; V: TRBV25-1; J: TRBJ2-7; length: 12; CDR3: ASSESGSIYEQY
size: -; V: TRBV9; J: TRBJ1-2; length: 20; CDR3: ASSGTAAGDGALVGPEWGYT
size: once; V: TRBV28; J: TRBJ1-2; length: 15; CDR3: ASSSNFRGAKYYGYT
size: -; V: TRBV11-2; J: TRBJ2-1; length: 14; CDR3: ASSPGQGLAFNEQF
size: -; V: TRBV5-6; J: TRBJ2-1; length: 13; CDR3: ASSSLQGMSNEQF
size: -; V: TRBV28; J: TRBJ2-7; length: 11; CDR3: ASSSDNPYEQY
size: -; V: TRBV27; J: TRBJ1-2; length: 13; CDR3: ASSTGTGPYYGYT
size: -; V: TRBV27; J: TRBJ2-7; length: 13; CDR3: ASSLGTGGSYEQY
size: -; V: TRBV21-1; J: TRBJ1-1; length: 18; CDR3: ASSKVGNGSDPLMGTEAF
size: -; V: TRBV28; J: TRBJ2-3; length: 15; CDR3: ASSYGPGDSSADTQY
size: once; V: TRBV5-6; J: TRBJ2-1; length: 13; CDR3: ASSVPPRDYNEQF
size: once; V: TRBV5-1; J: TRBJ2-1; length: 13; CDR3: ASSLVGGAYNEQF
size: -; V: TRBV15; J: TRBJ2-2; length: 12; CDR3: ATSERLGTGELF
size: -; V: TRBV5-1; J: TRBJ2-7; length: 13; CDR3: ASSLAQLADYEQY
size: -; V: TRBV6-1; J: TRBJ2-7; length: 13; CDR3: ASSEIQGAPYEQY
size: -; V: TRBV19; J: TRBJ2-7; length: 10; CDR3: ASSFLEDEQY
size: -; V: TRBV27; J: TRBJ2-7; length: 12; CDR3: ASSLFSQGYEQY
size: -; V: TRBV27; J: TRBJ1-2; length: 16; CDR3: ASSSLRDRGPSGYGYT
size: few; V: TRBV30; J: TRBJ1-1; length: 11; CDR3: AWSKSGNTEAF
size: -; V: TRBV27; J: TRBJ2-2; length: 11; CDR3: ASSYGGRGELF
size: -; V: TRBV7-9; J: TRBJ1-4; length: 14; CDR3: ASSLRDKQGDEKLF